This TCR beta chain was obtained from a study of vaccination effects on CD4 cells after COVID-19 (dated by TCRdb to 2021 to 2024). Regarding the research as a whole: Post-vaccine samples across the study were collected a median of 72 days after the second dose, with a range of 14 to 241. Altogether, around 11 COVID-19 convalescent patients and a handful of SARS-CoV-2-naive healthy vaccine recipients made up the full study. SARS-CoV-2 spike-specific CD4+ TCR repertoires from before and after mRNA vaccination were compared in COVID-19 convalescent patients and in infection-naive vaccine recipients. Cultures from other donors in the study were sequenced with the Oncomine TCR Beta short-read assay on an Illumina iSeq 100. Beyond this particular receptor, the publication reports: Clones induced by infection and clones induced by vaccination both contracted markedly at late timepoints after vaccination, which fits with T cell responses waning over time. In healthy vaccine recipients, vaccine-induced clones were almost all SARS-CoV-2 mono-reactive, with only 1 of 255 being cross-reactive with common cold coronaviruses. Only a small number of convalescent patients were included, and no early post-infection timepoints were available, which limited the study.

The ViraFEST assay stimulated PBMC with viral peptide pools and then used TCR sequencing to identify antigen-specific CD4+ T cell clonotypes by expansion. After less than 13 days of culture, CD4+ T cells were isolated with the EasySep CD4+ T cell isolation kit. Participants received two doses of either the BNT162b2 or the mRNA-1273 mRNA SARS-CoV-2 vaccine. Healthy vaccine recipients had no prior SARS-CoV-2 infection, confirmed by negative nucleocapsid antibodies before and after vaccination. Each well held 2 million to 2.5 million PBMC cultured in IMDM containing about 5.4% human AB serum, 9.5 to 10 IU/ml IL-2 and gentamicin, along with 8 to 10 ug/ml peptides. On days 3 and 7, half of the culture medium was replaced with fresh IL-2-containing medium. Unless noted otherwise, every peptide stimulation condition was cultured in triplicate wells. PBMC were separated from whole blood using Ficoll-Paque Plus gradient centrifugation and were then either cryopreserved at -140C or used fresh. The overlapping peptide pools covered the spike proteins of SARS-CoV-2 as well as those of the common cold coronaviruses HCoV-NL63, HCoV-OC43 and HCoV-229E. The QIAamp micro DNA kit was used to extract genomic DNA from the cultured CD4+ T cells.

The V end loses 5 bases and the J end loses 7 bases, and a stretch of 14 bases separates them. CDR1 LGHDT and CDR2 YNNKEL are derived from the germline V gene (reference sequence). Including cysteine and phenylalanine, the CDR3 has 13 amino acids. Just CDR3 DNA is preserved here, 39 bases in frame from base 1. The library was built by means of the immunoSEQ multiplex PCR assay. TCR beta CDR3 sequencing was performed on DNA from the cultured, isolated CD4+ T cells. In the paper's pipeline: The analysis removed non-productive TCR sequences, trimmed reads to the CDR3 region, and retained only CDR3s that were 7 or more amino acids long. The MANAFEST web app was used to identify antigen-specific clonotypes by comparing expansion in peptide wells with expansion in reference cultures. Positive clones required FDR<0.05 expansion versus reference and all other wells, odds ratio above 5, and frequency above 0.1% in two replicate wells. A clonotype was defined as cross-reactive if the clonotype was significantly expanded both in SARS-CoV-2 spike wells and in at least one common cold coronavirus spike condition. Using the stringdist R package, CDR3 similarity was measured by Levenshtein distance, and unrooted trees were constructed with ape in R 3.6.1. The immuneACCESS repertoire file appears here via TCRdb, limited to in-frame rearrangements. These files lack a portion of the clones; in checked studies, under half of the deficit traces to unresolved V genes, and the cause of the others is not known. That table furnishes V, J and clone size, whereas the DNA furnished D and trimming. Across this sample there are about 46,000 clones, with around 74% seen only once. The top ten hold roughly 16% of the sample.

About this clone itself: Its target antigen remains unknown. No base quality information exists; no much larger clone differs at one position.

The clonotype comes from a human donor who received a COVID-19 vaccine. The sequence joins TRBV3-1 (or the pseudogene TRBV3-2) to TRBJ1-2, with the D gene uncertain. Sample: CD4+ T cells from PBMCs cultured with HCoV-OC43 spike peptides, taken after COVID-19 vaccination. What this sample's cell subset or site label stands for: HCoV-OC43 spike overlapping peptide pool stimulation. The nucleotide sequence reads as follows: TGTGCCAGCAGCGTCGGGGAAAACAGTGGCTACACCTTC. Its protein product is CASSVGENSGYTF.